This T cell receptor (beta chain) was documented in a study of T cells in Graves' hyperthyroidism and ophthalmopathy (dated by TCRdb to about 2019). General notes on the study: Peripheral blood samples were taken at initial diagnosis, before any treatment was given. An independent validation cohort of 18 to 20 hyperthyroidism patients and roughly 16 patients who later progressed to ophthalmopathy tested prospective prediction of ophthalmopathy. After blood sampling, hyperthyroidism patients were treated with methimazole at a starting dose of 30 mg daily, and ophthalmopathy patients were treated with high-dose intravenous methylprednisolone. For training and testing, the 100 patients in the discovery cohort were randomly divided in a 7:3 ratio. The paper reports TCR Vbeta CDR3 sequencing of some 140 peripheral blood samples: under 45 ophthalmopathy, about 75 hyperthyroidism and 17 progressor patients. A discovery cohort of about a hundred patients, about 44 with Graves' ophthalmopathy and under 60 with stable Graves' hyperthyroidism, was used to find distinguishing TCR V-J signatures. In more than 5 Graves' hyperthyroidism patients, the study also compared T-cell repertoires from thyroid tissue with T-cell repertoires from blood. Overall study results and their limits: In validation, the model predicted progression to ophthalmopathy a median of about 5.9 months before onset, with approximately 70% sensitivity and 72.22% specificity. Sample size was not statistically predetermined, and investigators were not blinded to group allocation. Ophthalmopathy was separated from stable hyperthyroidism by a 13 V-J signature model, with approximately 85% sensitivity and roughly 81% specificity obtained in cross-validation and 80%/75% obtained in testing. Most expanded thyroid clonotypes (frequency above 0.001) were also found in blood, which suggests that blood repertoires may mirror thyroid immune responses.

In the ophthalmopathy patients, disease was moderately to severely active, with a Clinical Activity Score of 3 or more, a NOSPECS grade of 4 or more, and a duration of less than 3 months. The study excluded patients with uncontrolled infections, other autoimmune diseases, pregnancy or lactation. Diagnoses were based on clinical symptoms, serum thyroxine and TRAb, thyroid ultrasound and orbital computed tomography. Ficoll-Paque density gradient centrifugation was used to isolate PBMCs from about 10 ml of fresh peripheral blood. Trizol reagent was used to extract total RNA, and RNA quality was then checked on an Agilent 2100 Bioanalyzer. Counted from cysteine to phenylalanine, this CDR3 has 16 amino acids. The retained sequence is limited to the CDR3, 48 bases, with the frame set at the first base. V gives up 0 bases and J gives up 3 bases, and the segment between their germline ends measures 11 bases. For CDR1 and CDR2, the germline V gene lists SGHDN and FVKESK.

As regards this clonotype: The antigen this receptor binds is unknown. Per-base qualities were not stored, and no clone one base away is much larger.

TCR beta CDR3 regions were amplified from RNA transcripts. The TCR CDR3 was subjected to a first round of RT-PCR using the HTBI primer set and the Qiagen OneStep RT-PCR kit. A second multiplex PCR round built the libraries, followed by size selection and purification. The libraries were sequenced on an Illumina HiSeq2000 using paired-end 100 bp reads. For the original study's pipeline: Raw data were processed with SOAPnuke, discarding reads with adapters, uncalled bases, mean Phred below 15, or no exact constant-primer or identifier match. COPE v1.2.5 was used to merge the high-quality paired reads, and each unique nucleotide sequence was defined as a clonotype. MiTCR v1.1 was used to align clonotypes to the IMGT TRBV, TRBD and TRBJ reference segments. The analysis included only V-J combinations with a frequency above 0.0001, which together covered around 99% of the repertoires. The TCS score was defined as F50 (clonal expansion) divided by E x V (chaos), with BLOSUM62-based TCRdist calculated between CDR3 peptides within each V-J. Welch's t-statistics and random forest reduced several hundred V-J features to 13, which were used in a naive Bayes classifier (R e1071). The raw public reads went through TCRdb reprocessing: fastp at Q25, MiXCR clone calling, in-frame beta chains kept. Each CDR3 protein gets just one entry, which takes the most common genes and DNA from the rows behind it. These V and J calls are TCRdb output, not the study's own analysis. Recorded for this sample are roughly 280,000 distinct CDR3 sequences; around 22% of them occurred a single time. Roughly 60% of the sample rests with the top ten.

Recombination linked TRBV14 to TRBJ2-2; the D segment could be TRBD1, given 5 matching bases. The specimen sequenced was blood. The clonotype originates from a man aged 25-45 years with Graves' ophthalmopathy. The sequence in DNA is TGTGCCAGCAGCCAAGACGTACAGGTGTACACCGGGGAGCTGTTTTTT. The translation is CASSQDVQVYTGELFF.